The 21 T cell receptor beta chains reported below all come from one sample, sequenced in a study of regulatory T cells in long-lasting Graves disease. Through Arm-PCR of CDR3 regions and iRepertoire HTBI primers, TCR beta libraries were built. Each CDR3 protein is one row after TCRdb ran MiXCR on the multiplex PCR reads. The repertoire holds 320,000 or so distinct CDR3 sequences, with approximately 20% as singletons. Time point in this sample: newly diagnosed GD, antithyroid drugs for less than 3 months. RNA isolated from PBMCs was used to make the TCR library. The source was peripheral blood mononuclear cells (PBMCs), collected at new diagnosis, from a patient treated with antithyroid drugs. All receptors come from a female donor with Graves disease.

The chain has TRBV29-1 and TRBJ2-3; TRBD2 agrees at 9 bases. Germline assignment: CDR1 SQVTM and CDR2 ANQGSEA. The V gene end was trimmed by 4 bases and the J gene end by 1 base; junction bases not matched to a gene: 0. CDR3 length: 13 residues. The DNA of the CDR3 is TGCAGCGTTGGGACTAGCGGCACAGATACGCAGTATTTT. Translating gives CSVGTSGTDTQYF.

This clonotype was counted a few times. A much larger clone differs from this one at a single base, so this may be a read error. The chain links TRBV2 to TRBJ2-6, with 7 bases that match TRBD1. This CDR3 spans 17 amino acids. The germline V gene encodes CDR1 SNHLY and CDR2 FYNNEI. CDR3: CAGSPWTGSSGANVLTF. CDR3 in DNA: TGTGCCGGCAGTCCCTGGACAGGAAGCTCTGGGGCCAACGTCCTGACTTTC.

At least ten counts were recorded for this clonotype. The genes are TRBV20-1 and TRBJ2-1; TRBD1 matches 9 bases. CDR1 DFQATT and CDR2 SNEGSKA come from the germline V gene (reference sequence). J lost 7 bases, V lost 6 bases, and 7 bases had no gene match. This CDR3 contains 13 residues. Here the CDR3 DNA reads TGCAGTGCCGTACAGGGGGCGCGGAATGAGCAGTTCTTC. Translation gives CSAVQGARNEQFF.

Concerning this clonotype itself: Only one base separates this from a far larger clonotype, so it likely reflects a read error. The rearrangement links TRBV7-2 to TRBJ2-5, with 9 positions matching TRBD2. The CDR3 totals 15 residues. Germline assignment: CDR1 SGHTA and CDR2 FQGNSA. V shed 6 bases and J 7 bases; nucleotides not matched to a gene: 12. In DNA, the CDR3 is TGTGCCAGCAGTCACGGGACTAGCAGAGAGGGGACCCAGTACTTC. This gives the protein CASSHGTSREGTQYF.

This clonotype was counted many times. The V and J genes are TRBV9 and TRBJ2-1, with 13 bases lining up with TRBD2. Germline V lookup: CDR1 SGDLS, CDR2 YYNGEE. There are 13 residues in the CDR3. Trimming cost V 7 bases and J 9 bases; bases outside gene matches: 4. In DNA form, the CDR3 reads TGTGCCAGCGCCGGGACTAGCGGGATTGAGCAGTTCTTC. Its protein is CASAGTSGIEQFF.

This clonotype turned up a few times. V usage is TRBV18 and J usage is TRBJ2-1, with D unclear. V dropped 2 bases and J dropped 5 bases, with 13 bases sitting between them. This CDR3 contains 15 residues. Germline V gene data show CDR1 as KGHSH and CDR2 as LQKENI. CDR3 sequence reads: CASSPVLEVDNEQFF. In nucleotides, the CDR3 is TGTGCCAGCTCACCAGTCCTAGAAGTGGACAATGAGCAGTTCTTC.

This clonotype was detected ten times or more. The CDR3 region has the DNA TGTGCCATAGGGGGACAGGGGAATCAGCCCCAGCATTTT. This codes for CAIGGQGNQPQHF. V gene TRBV19 combines with J gene TRBJ1-5; TRBD1 matches 10 bases. This CDR3 comprises 13 residues. The germline V gene encodes CDR1 LNHDA and CDR2 SQIVND (reference sequence). V dropped 10 bases and J dropped 4; count of bases not matched to a gene: 4.

In its sample, this clonotype was seen once. A much larger clone differs from this one at a single base, so this may be a read error. The final CDR3 position lacks the conserved phenylalanine or tryptophan, pointing to a likely read error. The CDR3 bases are TGTGCCAGCAGTGAAGTCAGGGGCACTGAAGCTTTCTCT. Translation: CASSEVRGTEAFS. The chain carries TRBV6-2 or TRBV6-3 and TRBJ1-1; weak D call: TRBD1 (6 bases). The V and J ends lost 5 bases and 4 bases respectively, with 11 bases between them. Germline lookup yields CDR1 MNHEY and CDR2 SVGEGT. The CDR3 contains 13 residues.

This clonotype was found many times. The chain employs TRBV7-3 and TRBJ2-2; a weak D match, TRBD2 (5 bases). The CDR3 extends over 14 amino acids. Trimming took 6 bases from V and 2 from J, leaving 10 bases between them. Germline-derived CDR1 and CDR2 are SGHTA and FQGTGA. The CDR3 DNA reads TGTGCCAGCAGATCGACTACCAACACCGGGGAGCTGTTTTTT. Amino acids: CASRSTTNTGELFF.

This clonotype was found a few times. The chain joins TRBV24-1 to TRBJ2-1; TRBD2 is a possible D gene (5 bases). The CDR3 runs 10 residues. Trimming stripped 9 bases from V and 12 bases from J, with 11 bases between. Looked up from germline, CDR1 is KGHDR and CDR2 is SFDVKD. The CDR3 DNA reads as TGTGCCACCCAACTGGAGGTGCAGTTCTTC. Translation: CATQLEVQFF.

This clonotype was picked up many times. The chain combines TRBV4-2 with TRBJ2-3, with TRBD2 matching over 13 bases. Germline CDR1 reads LGHNA; CDR2 reads YNFKEQ. The CDR3 extends over 16 amino acids. Losses at the gene ends were 1 base for V and 4 bases for J; bases not matched to a gene: 2. The CDR3 nucleotides read TGTGCCAGCAGCCAAGGAGGACTAGCGGGAGCAGATACGCAGTATTTT. Its translation: CASSQGGLAGADTQYF.

The CDR3 bases are TGTGCCAGCAGCTTAGTAGGGAATTCCCCCAATGAGCAGTTCTTC. It yields the protein CASSLVGNSPNEQFF. The chain links TRBV7-9 to TRBJ2-5; D gene unclear. The J call may be wrong; the DNA end is better matched by TRBJ2-1. The germline V gene has CDR1 SEHNR and CDR2 FQNEAQ (reference sequence). The CDR3 is made up of 15 amino acids.

This clonotype was seen repeatedly, ten times or more. V gene TRBV28 combines with J gene TRBJ2-7; D possibly corresponds to TRBD2 (6 bases). This CDR3 has 13 amino acids. Germline values: CDR1 MDHEN, CDR2 SYDVKM. Trimming removed 11 bases from V and 0 bases from J, with 14 bases in between. CDR3: CAARDSSSYEQYF. Written as DNA, the CDR3 is TGTGCCGCCCGGGACTCCAGCTCCTACGAGCAGTACTTC.

At least ten counts were recorded for this clonotype. The chain carries TRBV28 and TRBJ2-7, with 10 positions matching TRBD2. Germline V gene sequence: CDR1 MDHEN, CDR2 SYDVKM. This CDR3 has 15 amino acids. Trimming cost V 2 bases and J 3 bases; bases outside gene matches: 4. The CDR3 DNA sequence: TGTGCCAGCAGTTTACGCGCTAGCGGGAGCTACGAGCAGTACTTC. It encodes CASSLRASGSYEQYF.

This clonotype was seen at least ten times. The rearrangement links TRBV12-3 or TRBV12-4 to TRBJ1-1; D remains unclear. The V gene lost 1 base and the J gene lost 2 bases, with 8 bases spanning the gap. The CDR3 has 14 amino acids. CDR3 protein: CASSLVQSNTEAFF. In DNA, the CDR3 is TGTGCCAGCAGTTTAGTACAGTCTAACACTGAAGCTTTCTTT.

The V gene is TRBV15, the J gene TRBJ2-7; D assignment may be TRBD1 or TRBD2 (6 bases each). Trimming removed 0 bases at V and 9 bases at J, with 15 bases between. This CDR3 has 14 amino acids. CDR1 is LNHNV and CDR2 is YYDKDF in the germline V gene (reference sequence). CDR3 in amino acids: CATSRDRRGETQYF. DNA for the CDR3: TGTGCCACCAGCAGAGATAGAAGGGGGGAAACGCAGTACTTC. Complete variable domain (other parts from reference TRBV15 and TRBJ2-7): DAMVIQNPRYQVTQFGKPVTLSCSQTLNHNVMYWYQQKSSQAPKLLFHYYDKDFNNEADTPDNFQSRRPNTSFCFLDIRSPGLGDTAMYLCATSRDRRGETQYFGPGTRLTVT.

This clonotype was observed many times. The chain recombines TRBV6-1 with TRBJ2-5, with TRBD2 matching over 14 bases. The V segment lost 7 bases and the J segment 4 bases; nucleotides outside the gene matches: 11. The germline CDR1 and CDR2 sequences are MNHNS and SASEGT. The CDR3 contains 17 residues. The CDR3 protein is CASTTWTTSGRVETQYF. The CDR3 nucleotides read TGTGCCAGCACCACGTGGACGACTAGCGGGAGGGTAGAGACCCAGTACTTC.

This clonotype was found many times. This sequence joins TRBV6-1 and TRBJ2-7; D uncertain. Trimming stripped 6 bases from V and 3 bases from J, with 18 bases between. This CDR3 contains 15 residues. Germline CDR1 MNHNS, CDR2 SASEGT. The CDR3 coding sequence is TGTGCCAGCAGATCCCCCGGCCGAAGAGACTACGAGCAGTACTTC. It encodes CASRSPGRRDYEQYF.

This clonotype has a count of ten or more. V gene TRBV24-1 combines with J gene TRBJ2-3; tentative D call: TRBD2 (5 bases). Trimming took off 0 bases at V and 5 bases at J, with 14 bases between the two ends. The germline V gene encodes CDR1 KGHDR and CDR2 SFDVKD. The CDR3 loop spans 16 amino acids. CDR3 loop: CATSDLDPGGIDTQYF. The CDR3 bases are TGTGCCACCAGTGATTTGGACCCCGGAGGAATAGATACGCAGTATTTT.

This clonotype was observed a single time. This sequence may be a read error, since a much larger clone differs from it by one base. J is TRBJ2-1 and V is TRBV30; 7 nucleotides line up with TRBD2. Per the germline V gene, CDR1 is GTSNPN and CDR2 is SVGIG (reference sequence). The CDR3 loop spans 13 amino acids. Trimming took 2 bases from V and 11 from J; bases not matched to a gene: 9. The CDR3 sequence is CAWSFRGENKQFF. In nucleotides, the CDR3 is TGTGCCTGGAGTTTCCGGGGGGAAAATAAGCAGTTCTTC.

This sequence joins TRBV6-1 and TRBJ1-2, with D unclear. Germline values: CDR1 MNHNS, CDR2 SASEGT. Trimming pared 5 bases from V and 4 bases from J, leaving 8 bases between. The CDR3 length is 12 residues. The CDR3 nucleotides read TGTGCCAGCAGTCCTAAATCCTATGGCTACACCTTC. Encoded protein: CASSPKSYGYTF.